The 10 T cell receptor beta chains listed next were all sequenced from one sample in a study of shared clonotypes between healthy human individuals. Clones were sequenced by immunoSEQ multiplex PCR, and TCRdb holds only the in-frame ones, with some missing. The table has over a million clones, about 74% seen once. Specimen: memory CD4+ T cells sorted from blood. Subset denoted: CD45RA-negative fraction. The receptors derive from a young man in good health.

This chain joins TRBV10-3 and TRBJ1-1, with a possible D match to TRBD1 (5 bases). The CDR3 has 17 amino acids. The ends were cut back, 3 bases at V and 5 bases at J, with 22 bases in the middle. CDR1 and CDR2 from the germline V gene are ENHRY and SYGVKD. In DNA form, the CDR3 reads TGTGCCATCAGTGATTTACCTTCTTCGGGGGAAACAACTGAAGCTTTCTTT. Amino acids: CAISDLPSSGETTEAFF.

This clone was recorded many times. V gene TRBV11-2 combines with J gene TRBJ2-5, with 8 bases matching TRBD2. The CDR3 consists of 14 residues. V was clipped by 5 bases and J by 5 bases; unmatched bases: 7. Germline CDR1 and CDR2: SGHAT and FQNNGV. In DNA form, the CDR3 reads TGTGCCAGCAGCCCGGGACTAGATAGGGAGACCCAGTACTTC. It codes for CASSPGLDRETQYF.

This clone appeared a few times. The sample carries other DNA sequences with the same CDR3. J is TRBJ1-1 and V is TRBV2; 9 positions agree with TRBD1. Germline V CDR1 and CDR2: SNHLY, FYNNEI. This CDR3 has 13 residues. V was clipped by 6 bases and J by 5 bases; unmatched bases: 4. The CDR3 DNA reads TGTGCCAGCAGGGGACAGGGCGGGACTGAAGCTTTCTTT. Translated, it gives CASRGQGGTEAFF.

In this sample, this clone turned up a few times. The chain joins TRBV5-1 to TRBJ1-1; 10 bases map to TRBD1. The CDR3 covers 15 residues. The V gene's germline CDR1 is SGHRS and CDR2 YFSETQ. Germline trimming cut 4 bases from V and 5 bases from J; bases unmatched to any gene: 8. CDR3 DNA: TGCGCCAGCAGCATGGAGACAGGGGGCTGGACTGAAGCTTTCTTT. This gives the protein CASSMETGGWTEAFF.

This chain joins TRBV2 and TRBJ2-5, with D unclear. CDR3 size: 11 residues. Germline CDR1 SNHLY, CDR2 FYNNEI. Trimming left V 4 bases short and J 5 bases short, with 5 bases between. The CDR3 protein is CASSAAETQYF. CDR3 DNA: TGTGCCAGCAGTGCGGCGGAGACCCAGTACTTC. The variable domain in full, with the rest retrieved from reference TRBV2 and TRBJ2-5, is EPEVTQTPSHQVTQMGQEVILRCVPISNHLYFYWYRQILGQKVEFLVSFYNNEISEKSEIFDDQFSVERPDGSNFTLKIRSTKLEDSAMYFCASSAAETQYFGPGTRLLVL.

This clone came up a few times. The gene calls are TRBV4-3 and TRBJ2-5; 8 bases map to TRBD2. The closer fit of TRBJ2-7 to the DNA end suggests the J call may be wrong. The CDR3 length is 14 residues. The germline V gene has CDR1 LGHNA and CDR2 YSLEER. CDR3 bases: TGCGCCAGCAGCCCTAGGGCGGGAGGCTACGAGCAGTACTTC. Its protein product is CASSPRAGGYEQYF.

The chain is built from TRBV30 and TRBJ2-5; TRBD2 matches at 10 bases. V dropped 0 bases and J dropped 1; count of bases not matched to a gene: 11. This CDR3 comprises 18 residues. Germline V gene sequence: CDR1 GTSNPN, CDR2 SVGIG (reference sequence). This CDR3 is CAWSVGASGGLAQETQYF. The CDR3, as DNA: TGTGCCTGGAGTGTGGGGGCTAGCGGGGGTCTTGCCCAAGAGACCCAGTACTTC. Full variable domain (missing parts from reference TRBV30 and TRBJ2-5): SQTIHQWPATLVQPVGSPLSLECTVEGTSNPNLYWYRQAAGRGLQLLFYSVGIGQISSEVPQNLSASRPQDRQFILSSKKLLLSDSGFYLCAWSVGASGGLAQETQYFGPGTRLLVL.

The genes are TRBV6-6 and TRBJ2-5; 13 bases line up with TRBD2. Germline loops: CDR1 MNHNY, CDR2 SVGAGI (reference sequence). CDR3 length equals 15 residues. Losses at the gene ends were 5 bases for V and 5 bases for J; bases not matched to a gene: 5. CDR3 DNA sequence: TGTGCCAGCAGTCGGACTAGCGGGAGTGAGGAGACCCAGTACTTC. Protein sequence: CASSRTSGSEETQYF.

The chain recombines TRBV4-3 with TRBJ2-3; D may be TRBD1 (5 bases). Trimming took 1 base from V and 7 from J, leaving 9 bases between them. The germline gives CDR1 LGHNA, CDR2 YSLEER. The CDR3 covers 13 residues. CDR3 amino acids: CASSQVDTNTQYF. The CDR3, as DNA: TGCGCCAGCAGCCAAGTGGACACGAATACGCAGTATTTT.

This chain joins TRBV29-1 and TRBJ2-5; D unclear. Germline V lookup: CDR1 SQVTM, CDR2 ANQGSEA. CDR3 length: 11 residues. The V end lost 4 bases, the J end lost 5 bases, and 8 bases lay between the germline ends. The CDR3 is CSVGTSETQYF. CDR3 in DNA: TGCAGCGTTGGAACCTCGGAGACCCAGTACTTC.